Sequencing of this T cell receptor (beta chain) was carried out in a study of identical twins. This clonotype was counted between two and nine times. Antigen specificity is unknown. Template switching (which added a universal primer site) was used, and cDNA carried unique molecular identifiers. TCRdb processed the 5' RACE reads anew with MiXCR; each CDR3 protein has one entry. The sample holds 450,000 to 600,000 distinct CDR3 sequences; 20% to 25% are singletons and the top ten take more than 0.4%. Study findings and constraints: The abundant beta clonotypes from cord blood had fewer insertions, and memory repertoires had none of this. Out-of-frame alpha sequences common to twins exhibited a surplus of low generation probability.

With V trimmed by 0 bases and J by 6 bases, 8 bases remained unmatched. CDR3 length equals 17 residues. Germline V gives CDR1 LGHNA, CDR2 YNFKEQ. These same records also appear under a second study, on yellow fever vaccine responses in identical twins.

The sample taken for sequencing was CD4+ T cells sorted from blood. The chain uses TRBV4-2 and TRBJ2-1; 10 bases align to TRBD2. The clonotype comes from a woman aged 18-30 years in good health. In DNA form, the CDR3 reads TGTGCCAGCAGCCAAGAACCCGGGACTAGCGTTTCCAATGAGCAGTTCTTC. Encoded protein: CASSQEPGTSVSNEQFF.